This TCR beta chain emerged from a study of shared T cell receptors in the human thymus. Measured with immunoSEQ multiplex PCR; TCRdb has only the in-frame clones, and not every one. The sample includes 640,000 or so clones, around 87% of them seen just once. Trimming pared 0 bases from V and 0 bases from J, leaving 9 bases between. CDR1 and CDR2 from the germline V gene are MNHNY and SVGAGI (reference sequence). This CDR3 has 16 residues. These records were also assigned to another study, of human thymus T cells.

Material for sequencing was thymocytes. The chain links TRBV6-6 to TRBJ1-5; unclear D gene. The sequence came from a boy in the first two years of life with a congenital heart defect. In DNA form, the CDR3 reads TGTGCCAGCAGTTACTCGGGCCTCTATAGCAATCAGCCCCAGCATTTT. Protein: CASSYSGLYSNQPQHF.